This TCR beta chain was observed in a study of CD8 T cells in ankylosing spondylitis. Study-wide findings and caveats: Prior work had noted some motif variants in reactive arthritis blood and synovial fluid. Apparently characteristic of ankylosing spondylitis blood was a TCR beta motif (under ten highly homologous variants).

TCRdb redid the calling of the 5' RACE reads with MiXCR, one entry per CDR3 protein. The sample includes 670,000 or so distinct CDR3 sequences, 15% to 20% seen only once; the top ten take about a fifth. As to this clonotype: Its matching antigen is unknown.

This receptor was obtained from a male donor with ankylosing spondylitis. Sequencing was done on a sample of blood, either unsorted or a sorted T cell fraction (not recorded which).

The CDR3 DNA follows: TGTGCCAGCAGCTTAGTGTCGGGGGCGGAGTACGAGCAGTACTTC. It codes for CASSLVSGAEYEQYF. The rearrangement joins TRBV7-2 to TRBJ2-7; perhaps D is TRBD1 or TRBD2 (6 bases each). The V gene's germline CDR1 is SGHTA and CDR2 FQGNSA. Trimming shortened V by 1 base and J by 4 bases, and 14 bases separated the two germline ends. The CDR3 is 15 amino acids. The full variable domain, with the rest looked up from reference TRBV7-2 and TRBJ2-7, is GAGVSQSPSNKVTEKGKDVELRCDPISGHTALYWYRQSLGQGLEFLIYFQGNSAPDKSGLPSDRFSAERTGGSVSTLTIQRTQQEDSAVYLCASSLVSGAEYEQYFGPGTRLTVT.